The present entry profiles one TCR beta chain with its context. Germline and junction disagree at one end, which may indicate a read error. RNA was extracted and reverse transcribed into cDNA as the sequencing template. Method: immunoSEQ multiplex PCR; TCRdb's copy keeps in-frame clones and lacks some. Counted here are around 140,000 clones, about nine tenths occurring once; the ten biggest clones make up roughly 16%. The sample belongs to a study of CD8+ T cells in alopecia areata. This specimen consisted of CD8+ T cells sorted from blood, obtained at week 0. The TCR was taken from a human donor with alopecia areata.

CDR3 nucleotides: TGTGCCAGCAGTTCAACCGGGACTAGCGGAAGGTATCGTTTTTTT. Protein sequence: CASSSTGTSGRYRFF. The V and J genes are TRBV27 and TRBJ2-3; 11 bases line up with TRBD2. The CDR3 has 15 amino acids. Germline CDR1 reads MNHEY; CDR2 reads SMNVEV (reference sequence).